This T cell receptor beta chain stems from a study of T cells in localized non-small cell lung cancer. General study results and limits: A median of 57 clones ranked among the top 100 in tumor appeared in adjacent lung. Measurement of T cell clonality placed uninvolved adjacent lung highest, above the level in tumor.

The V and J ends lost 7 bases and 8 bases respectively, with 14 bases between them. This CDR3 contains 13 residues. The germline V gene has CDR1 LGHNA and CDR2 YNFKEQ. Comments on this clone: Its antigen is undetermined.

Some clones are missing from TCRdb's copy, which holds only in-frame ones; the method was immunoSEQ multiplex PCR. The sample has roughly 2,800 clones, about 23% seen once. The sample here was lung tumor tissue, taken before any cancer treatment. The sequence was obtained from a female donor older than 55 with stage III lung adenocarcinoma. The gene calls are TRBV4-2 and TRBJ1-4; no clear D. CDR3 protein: CASTILGPEKLFF. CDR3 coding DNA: TGTGCCAGCACCATATTGGGCCCGGAAAAACTGTTTTTT.